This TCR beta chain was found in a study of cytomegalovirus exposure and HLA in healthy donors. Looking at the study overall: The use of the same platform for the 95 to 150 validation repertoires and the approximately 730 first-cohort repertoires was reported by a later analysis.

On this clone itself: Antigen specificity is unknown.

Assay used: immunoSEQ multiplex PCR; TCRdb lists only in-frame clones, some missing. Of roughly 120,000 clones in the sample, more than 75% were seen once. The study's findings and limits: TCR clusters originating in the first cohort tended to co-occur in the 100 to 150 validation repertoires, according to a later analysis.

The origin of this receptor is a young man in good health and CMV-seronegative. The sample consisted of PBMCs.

The CDR3 nucleotides are TGTGCCAGCAGTGCAGGACTAGCGGAACACACCGGGGAGCTGTTTTTT. Translated: CASSAGLAEHTGELFF. This chain uses TRBV6-4 with TRBJ2-2; TRBD2 matches 10 bases. This CDR3 has 16 amino acids. V lost 4 bases, J lost 3 bases, and 5 bases stayed unmatched. Germline-derived CDR1 and CDR2 are MRHNA and SNTAGT.